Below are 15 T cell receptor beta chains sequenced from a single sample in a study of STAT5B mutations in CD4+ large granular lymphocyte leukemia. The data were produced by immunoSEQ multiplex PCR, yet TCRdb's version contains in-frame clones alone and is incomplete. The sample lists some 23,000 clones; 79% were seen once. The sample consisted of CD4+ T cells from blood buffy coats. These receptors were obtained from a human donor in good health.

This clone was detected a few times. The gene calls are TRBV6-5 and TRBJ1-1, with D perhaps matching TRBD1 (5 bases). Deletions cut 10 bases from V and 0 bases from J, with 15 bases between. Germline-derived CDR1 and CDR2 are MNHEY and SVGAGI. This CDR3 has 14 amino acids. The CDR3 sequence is CATLPRQLNTEAFF. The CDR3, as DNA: TGTGCCACCCTCCCTAGACAGCTGAACACTGAAGCTTTCTTT.

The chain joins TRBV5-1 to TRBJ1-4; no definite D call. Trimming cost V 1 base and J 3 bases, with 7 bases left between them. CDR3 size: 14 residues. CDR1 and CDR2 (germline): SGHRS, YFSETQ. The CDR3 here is CASSLQPSNEKLFF. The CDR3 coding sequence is TGCGCCAGCAGCTTGCAGCCATCTAATGAAAAACTGTTTTTT.

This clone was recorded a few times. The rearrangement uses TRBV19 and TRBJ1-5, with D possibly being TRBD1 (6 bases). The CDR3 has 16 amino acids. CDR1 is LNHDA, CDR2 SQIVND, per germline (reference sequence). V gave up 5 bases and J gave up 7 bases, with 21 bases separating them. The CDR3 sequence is CASSWIRGAFAQPQHF. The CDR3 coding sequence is TGTGCCAGTAGTTGGATACGGGGGGCATTCGCCCAGCCCCAGCATTTT.

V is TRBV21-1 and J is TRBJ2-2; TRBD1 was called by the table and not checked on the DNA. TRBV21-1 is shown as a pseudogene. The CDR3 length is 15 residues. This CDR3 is CASSKGDRGKWELFF. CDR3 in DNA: TGTGCCAGCAGCAAAGGGGACAGGGGTAAGTGGGAGCTGTTTTTT.

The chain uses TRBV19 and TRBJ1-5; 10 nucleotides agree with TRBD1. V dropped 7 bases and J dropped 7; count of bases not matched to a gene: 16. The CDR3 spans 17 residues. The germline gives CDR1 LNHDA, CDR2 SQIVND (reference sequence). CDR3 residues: CASTSPSAGTGDQPQHF. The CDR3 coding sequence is TGTGCCAGTACCAGCCCCTCTGCCGGGACAGGGGACCAGCCCCAGCATTTT.

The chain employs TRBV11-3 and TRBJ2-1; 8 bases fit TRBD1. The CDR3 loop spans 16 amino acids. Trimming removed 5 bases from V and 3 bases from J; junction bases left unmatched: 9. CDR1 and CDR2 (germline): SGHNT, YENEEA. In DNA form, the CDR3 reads TGTGCCAGCAGCCCCCGGGACAGGCGTGGCTACAATGAGCAGTTCTTC. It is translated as CASSPRDRRGYNEQFF.

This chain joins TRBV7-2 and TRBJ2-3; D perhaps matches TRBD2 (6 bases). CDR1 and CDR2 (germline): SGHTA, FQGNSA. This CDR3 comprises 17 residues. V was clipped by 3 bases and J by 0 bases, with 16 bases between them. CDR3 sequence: CASSFGAGITSTDTQYF. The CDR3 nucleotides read TGTGCCAGCAGCTTCGGAGCGGGCATTACTAGCACAGATACGCAGTATTTT.

The CDR3 loop reads CASSLAGDGELFF. The CDR3 nucleotides are TGTGCCAGCAGCTTAGCCGGGGACGGGGAGCTGTTTTTT. The chain is built from TRBV7-8 and TRBJ2-2, with a weak D call TRBD2 (5 bases). This CDR3 comprises 13 residues. V dropped 0 bases and J dropped 7 bases, with 6 bases sitting between them. CDR1 is SGHVS, CDR2 FQNEAQ, per germline.

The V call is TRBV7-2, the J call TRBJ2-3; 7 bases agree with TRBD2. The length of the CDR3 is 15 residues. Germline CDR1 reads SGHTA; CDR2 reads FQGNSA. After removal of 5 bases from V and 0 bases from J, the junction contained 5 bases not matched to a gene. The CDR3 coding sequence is TGTGCCAGCAGCCCCCAGGGAGGGAGCACAGATACGCAGTATTTT. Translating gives CASSPQGGSTDTQYF.

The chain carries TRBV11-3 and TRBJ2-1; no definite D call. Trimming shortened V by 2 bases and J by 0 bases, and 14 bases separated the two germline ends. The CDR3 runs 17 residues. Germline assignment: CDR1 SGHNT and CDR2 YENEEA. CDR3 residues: CASSLLAQLSSYNEQFF. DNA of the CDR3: TGTGCCAGCAGCTTATTAGCACAGCTTAGCTCCTACAATGAGCAGTTCTTC.

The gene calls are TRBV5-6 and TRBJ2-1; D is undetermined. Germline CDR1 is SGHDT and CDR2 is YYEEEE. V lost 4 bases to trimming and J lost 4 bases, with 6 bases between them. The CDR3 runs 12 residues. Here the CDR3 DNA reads TGTGCCAGCAGCCTAAATTACAATGAGCAGTTCTTC. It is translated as CASSLNYNEQFF.

In DNA, the CDR3 is TGTGCCTGGAGTGAATCAGATACGCAGTATTTT. Translated, it gives CAWSESDTQYF. The chain is built from TRBV30 and TRBJ2-3; D is unclear. Germline V gene data show CDR1 as GTSNPN and CDR2 as SVGIG (reference sequence). The CDR3 covers 11 residues. Trimming took off 1 base at V and 4 bases at J, with 3 bases between the two ends.

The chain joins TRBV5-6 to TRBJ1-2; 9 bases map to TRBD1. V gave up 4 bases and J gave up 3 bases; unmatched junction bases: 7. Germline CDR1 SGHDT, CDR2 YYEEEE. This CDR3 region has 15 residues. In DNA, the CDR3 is TGTGCCAGCAGCCCACAGGGGGCGCCTTACTATGGCTACACCTTC. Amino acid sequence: CASSPQGAPYYGYTF.

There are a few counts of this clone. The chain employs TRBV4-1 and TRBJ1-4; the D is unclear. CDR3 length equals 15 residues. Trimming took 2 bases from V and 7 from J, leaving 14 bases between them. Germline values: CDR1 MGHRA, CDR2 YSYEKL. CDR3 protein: CASSQSGVRGEKLFF. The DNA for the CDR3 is TGCGCCAGCAGCCAATCGGGTGTCCGGGGTGAAAAACTGTTTTTT.

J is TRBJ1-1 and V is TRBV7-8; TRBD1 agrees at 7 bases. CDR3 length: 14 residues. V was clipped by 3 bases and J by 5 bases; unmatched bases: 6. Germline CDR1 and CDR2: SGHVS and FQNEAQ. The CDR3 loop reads CASSFGQGETEAFF. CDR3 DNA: TGTGCCAGCAGCTTCGGTCAGGGGGAAACTGAAGCTTTCTTT.